The 15 T cell receptor beta chains below come from one sample, sequenced in a study of PD-1 blockade in classical Hodgkin lymphoma. All patients relapsed after autologous stem cell transplantation, and brentuximab vedotin exposure varied. Repertoires were generated with immunoSEQ multiplex PCR, while TCRdb's copy carries only in-frame clones and drops some. The sample holds about 46,000 clones, approximately 70% seen once. This specimen consisted of peripheral blood mononuclear cells (PBMCs), obtained at baseline. The receptors come from a human donor with classical Hodgkin lymphoma.

The J gene is TRBJ2-1, the V gene TRBV5-1, with 9 bases that match TRBD2. The CDR3 totals 18 residues. V lost 1 base to trimming and J lost 3 bases; unmatched junction nucleotides: 11. Germline-derived CDR1 and CDR2 are SGHRS and YFSETQ. CDR3 protein: CASSLRASGAVGYNEQFF. In DNA, the CDR3 is TGCGCCAGCAGCTTGAGGGCTAGCGGGGCGGTCGGCTACAATGAGCAGTTCTTC.

For the CDR3, the DNA is TGTGCCAGCAGCCCGACTAGCGGGAGGGGAGTCAATGAGCAGTTCTTC. Its protein is CASSPTSGRGVNEQFF. This sequence joins TRBV7-6 and TRBJ2-1; the match to TRBD2 covers 14 bases. The CDR3 has 16 residues. Trimming cost V 5 bases and J 6 bases; bases outside gene matches: 6. The germline CDR1 and CDR2 sequences are SGHVS and FNYEAQ.

This clone was seen more than once but under ten times. The J gene is TRBJ2-7, the V gene TRBV30; the D is unclear. Trimming shortened V by 0 bases and J by 2 bases, and 5 bases separated the two germline ends. Germline V gives CDR1 GTSNPN, CDR2 SVGIG (reference sequence). The CDR3 consists of 12 residues. CDR3 sequence reads: CAWSVSTYEQYF. The CDR3 DNA sequence: TGTGCCTGGAGTGTGTCCACCTACGAGCAGTACTTC.

The genes are TRBV9 and TRBJ2-3; D not resolved. Germline V gene data show CDR1 as SGDLS and CDR2 as YYNGEE. This CDR3 comprises 14 residues. Deletions cut 6 bases from V and 0 bases from J, with 11 bases between. The CDR3, as DNA: TGTGCCAGCACCGCCCGGCCTAGCACAGATACGCAGTATTTT. It specifies CASTARPSTDTQYF.

This clone has a handful of counts. The chain carries TRBV15 and TRBJ1-5; unclear D gene. Deletions cut 0 bases from V and 0 bases from J, with 9 bases between. The germline CDR1 and CDR2 sequences are LNHNV and YYDKDF (reference sequence). The CDR3 covers 16 residues. CDR3 nucleotides: TGTGCCACCAGCAGAGATCGAACGTATAGCAATCAGCCCCAGCATTTT. Translating gives CATSRDRTYSNQPQHF.

CDR3 bases: TGTGCCAGCAGCCCCCCTAGTCGGATAGCGGGAGGTAGCGAGCAGTACTTC. This encodes CASSPPSRIAGGSEQYF. This chain links TRBV7-9 with TRBJ2-5, with 10 bases fitting TRBD2. The J call may not be correct, given that the DNA end is closer to TRBJ2-7. Per germline, CDR1 SEHNR and CDR2 FQNEAQ (reference sequence). The CDR3 loop spans 17 amino acids.

This chain uses TRBV29-1 with TRBJ1-2; 7 positions match TRBD1. Germline lookup yields CDR1 SQVTM and CDR2 ANQGSEA. This CDR3 has 13 amino acids. V lost 3 bases and J lost 8; bases outside the gene matches: 9. The CDR3, as DNA: TGCAGCGTTGAGGTGGTGACAGGGAAGGGCTACACCTTC. Translation: CSVEVVTGKGYTF. Using reference TRBV29-1 and TRBJ1-2 for the parts outside the CDR3, the full variable domain is SAVISQKPSRDICQRGTSLTIQCQVDSQVTMMFWYRQQPGQSLTLIATANQGSEATYESGFVIDKFPISRPNLTFSTLTVSNMSPEDSSIYLCSVEVVTGKGYTFGSGTRLTVV.

The rearrangement uses TRBV11-2 and TRBJ1-5; D gene ambiguous. The germline V gene encodes CDR1 SGHAT and CDR2 FQNNGV. The CDR3 is made up of 14 amino acids. V lost 2 bases, J lost 3 bases, and 8 bases lay in between. The CDR3 DNA sequence: TGTGCCAGCAGCTTATCAGGAATCAATCAGCCCCAGCATTTT. This encodes CASSLSGINQPQHF.

The V gene is TRBV2, the J gene TRBJ2-5; D gene unclear. Germline V CDR1 and CDR2: SNHLY, FYNNEI. Trimming removed 1 base from V and 1 base from J, with 16 bases in between. This CDR3 has 17 residues. Written as DNA, the CDR3 is TGTGCCAGCAGTGAAGAGGCTCGGCCAACGGCCCAAGAGACCCAGTACTTC. It yields the protein CASSEEARPTAQETQYF. The full variable domain, completed using reference TRBV2 and TRBJ2-5, is EPEVTQTPSHQVTQMGQEVILRCVPISNHLYFYWYRQILGQKVEFLVSFYNNEISEKSEIFDDQFSVERPDGSNFTLKIRSTKLEDSAMYFCASSEEARPTAQETQYFGPGTRLLVL.

The chain joins TRBV2 to TRBJ1-5; tentatively, D is TRBD1 (6 bases). Germline assignment: CDR1 SNHLY and CDR2 FYNNEI. The CDR3 is 15 residues long. The germline V and J ends were trimmed by 7 bases and 7 bases, with 20 bases remaining between them. In DNA form, the CDR3 reads TGTGCCAGCACCGAGGGGGGGCAGGGAAGGCAGCCCCAGCATTTT. This sequence encodes CASTEGGQGRQPQHF.

This clone has only a few counts. The genes are TRBV2 and TRBJ1-5; D might be TRBD1 (5 bases). The V end was cut by 8 bases, the J end by 2 bases, with 28 bases between. CDR1 is SNHLY, CDR2 FYNNEI, per germline. The CDR3 totals 19 residues. CDR3 DNA: TGTGCCAGCGGGGTCCTTGGGACCGTCGGGAGGTTGGGCAATCAGCCCCAGCATTTT. The encoded protein is CASGVLGTVGRLGNQPQHF.

CDR3 sequence reads: CASSLHLTSGRKNEQYF. The CDR3, as DNA: TGTGCCAGCAGTTTACACCTGACTAGCGGGAGAAAGAACGAGCAGTACTTC. This chain links TRBV27 with TRBJ2-7; 12 bases are a match to TRBD2. Germline V gene data show CDR1 as MNHEY and CDR2 as SMNVEV (reference sequence). V shed 2 bases, J shed 5 bases, and the junction held 10 bases outside the gene matches. The CDR3 has 17 amino acids.

The chain employs TRBV7-6 and TRBJ2-2; tentative D call: TRBD2 (6 bases). Germline V gene data show CDR1 as SGHVS and CDR2 as FNYEAQ. Trimming took 5 bases from V and 7 from J, leaving 14 bases between them. CDR3 size: 14 residues. CDR3 loop: CASSEPWGGGELFF. The CDR3 DNA follows: TGTGCCAGCAGCGAACCCTGGGGAGGCGGGGAGCTGTTTTTT.

The CDR3 sequence: CASSFLVGFDNEQFF. CDR3 DNA sequence: TGTGCCAGCAGTTTTCTAGTTGGCTTCGACAATGAGCAGTTCTTC. The rearrangement joins TRBV28 to TRBJ2-1; D gene ambiguous. The CDR3 is 15 amino acids. V was pared by 3 bases and J by 5 bases, with 14 bases between. Germline lookup yields CDR1 MDHEN and CDR2 SYDVKM.

This clone was detected a few times. This sequence joins TRBV11-2 and TRBJ1-2; 7 bases are a match to TRBD1. The CDR3 consists of 15 residues. The germline V gene has CDR1 SGHAT and CDR2 FQNNGV. Trimming cost V 2 bases and J 5 bases; bases outside gene matches: 8. CDR3: CASSLQQGGYYGYTF. CDR3 in DNA: TGTGCCAGCAGCTTACAGCAGGGGGGCTATTATGGCTACACCTTC.